This TCR beta chain was sequenced during a study of blood T cell repertoires in COVID-19. Study-level background: The United States, Italy and Spain were the sources of the acute and convalescent COVID-19 samples. T cells, B-cell-depleted T cells, or PBMCs supplied cDNA or gDNA.

In germline, CDR1 is SQVTM, CDR2 ANQGSEA. Trimming stripped 6 bases from V and 3 bases from J, with 18 bases between. There are 15 residues in the CDR3. Profiling relied on immunoSEQ multiplex PCR, and the TCRdb table lists in-frame clones only, not all of them. The table lists under 300,000 clones, 88% of them singletons. This clonotype originated in a woman in her thirties or forties who had recovered from COVID-19. The rearrangement links TRBV29-1 to TRBJ1-5, with D maybe TRBD1 (6 bases). Source material: peripheral blood. The CDR3 is CSVGGGRGSNQPQHF. The CDR3 DNA follows: TGCAGCGTCGGGGGGGGCAGGGGCTCCAATCAGCCCCAGCATTTT.